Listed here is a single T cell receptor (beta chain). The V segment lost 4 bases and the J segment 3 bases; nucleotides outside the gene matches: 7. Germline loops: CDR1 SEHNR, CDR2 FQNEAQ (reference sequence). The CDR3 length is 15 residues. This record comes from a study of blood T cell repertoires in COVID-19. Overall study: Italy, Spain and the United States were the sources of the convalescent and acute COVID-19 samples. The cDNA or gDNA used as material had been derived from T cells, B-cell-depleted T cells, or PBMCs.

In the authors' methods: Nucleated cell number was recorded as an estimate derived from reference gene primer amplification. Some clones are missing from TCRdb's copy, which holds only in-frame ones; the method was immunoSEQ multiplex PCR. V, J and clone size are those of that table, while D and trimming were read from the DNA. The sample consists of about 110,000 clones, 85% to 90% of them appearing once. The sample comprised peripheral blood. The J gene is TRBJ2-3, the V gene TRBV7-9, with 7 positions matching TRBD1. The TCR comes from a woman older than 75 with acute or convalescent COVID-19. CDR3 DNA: TGTGCCAGCAGCTCCGGGACAGATAGGACAGATACGCAGTATTTT. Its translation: CASSSGTDRTDTQYF.